The 15 T cell receptor beta chains listed next were all sequenced from one sample in a study of CD8+ T cells in alopecia areata (dated by TCRdb to between 2018 and 2020). The method behind the library was the immunoSEQ multiplex PCR assay. For TCR sequencing, RNA was extracted from every sample and reverse transcribed into cDNA to serve as template. The clones in this table, taken by TCRdb from immuneACCESS, are in-frame only. Not every clone is retained; where verified, under half of the shortfall comes from an unresolved V gene, and the cause of the rest is unknown. For this sample, roughly 120,000 clones are listed, none of them singletons. Around 19% of the sample goes to the ten largest clones. Input material: lesional skin. These receptors all come from a C3H/HeJ mouse with alopecia areata. The MHC haplotype found in this strain is H2-k.

This clone was recorded many times. There is a difference at residue 12 between the TCRdb protein and the DNA translation, so the protein given here was translated from the DNA. Gene names are mouse gene names. The read finishes 3 residues shy of the CDR3 end, and the germline J gene is used to complete it. V usage is TRBV13-3 and J usage is TRBJ1-6; 7 bases line up with TRBD1. TRBJ1-6 is recorded as an ORF, its role being uncertain. CDR1 NNHDY and CDR2 SYVADS come from the germline V gene. The V gene end was trimmed by 3 bases and the J gene end by 4 bases; junction bases not matched to a gene: 4. This CDR3 is built from 15 residues. Incomplete CDR3 DNA: TGTGCCAGCAGTGCTGACAGGGTATATAATTCGCCC. Translation gives CASSADRVYNSP. The full CDR3 protein reads CASSADRVYNSPLYF.

This clone turned up a few times. The gene names given are mouse names. The CDR3 loop reads CASSIGQTNYAEQFF. Partial CDR3 DNA: TGTGCCAGCAGCATCGGACAGACTAACTATGCT. This chain uses TRBV19 with TRBJ2-1; perhaps TRBD1 as D (6 bases). Read data end 4 residues before the CDR3 end; the end is taken from the germline J gene. CDR3 length equals 15 residues. V lost 5 bases and J lost 0, with 12 bases in between. Looked up from germline, CDR1 is FNHDT and CDR2 is SITEND (reference sequence).

This clone was seen a few times. Germline and genes: mouse. The sequence runs out 4 residues before the end of the CDR3; the remainder is reconstructed from the germline J gene. The chain combines TRBV29 with TRBJ2-7; 10 bases fit TRBD2. CDR1 and CDR2 (germline): MSHET, SYDVDS. V lost 6 bases, J lost 0 bases, and 2 bases stayed unmatched. The CDR3 sequence is 14 residues long. The CDR3 bases that were read are TGTGCTAGCAGGCGACTGGGGGGCTCCTAT. It encodes CASRRLGGSY. The entire CDR3 is CASRRLGGSYEQYF.

This clone was detected only a few times. Genes here carry mouse names. With the read ending 4 residues before the CDR3 end, the germline J gene is used to fill in that end. The chain recombines TRBV13-3 with TRBJ2-7, with TRBD2 matching 8 bases. This CDR3 comprises 13 residues. Germline CDR1 NNHDY, CDR2 SYVADS. The part of the CDR3 DNA that was read is TGTGCCAGCAGTGGGGGGGGGCGCCAT. Translation: CASSGGGRH. The CDR3 in its entirety is CASSGGGRHEQYF.

Comments on this clone: The genes and germline here are from mouse. The read comes to an end 4 residues before the CDR3 does, leaving the germline J gene to fill in the end. The sample holds other DNA sequences that translate to the same CDR3. The chain joins TRBV1 to TRBJ1-2, with D possibly matching TRBD1 (6 bases). The ends were cut back, 1 base at V and 3 bases at J, with 12 bases in the middle. This CDR3 region has 15 residues. CDR1 NSQYPW and CDR2 LRSPGD come from the germline V gene (reference sequence). The CDR3 spells CTCSAVRGGDSDYTF. Incomplete CDR3 DNA: TGCACCTGCAGTGCAGTAAGAGGGGGAGACTCC.

This clone was counted a few times. The genes and germline here are from mouse. Sequencing ends 4 residues short of the CDR3 end; the germline J gene provides the rest. The genes are TRBV17 and TRBJ2-1, with 9 bases aligning to TRBD2. V shed 3 bases, J shed 1 base, and the junction held 4 bases outside the gene matches. The CDR3 sequence is 16 residues long. Germline V gene sequence: CDR1 MNHDT, CDR2 YYDKIL. This CDR3 is CASSSEDWGNYAEQFF. CDR3 DNA (partial): TGTGCTAGCAGTAGTGAAGACTGGGGGAACTATGCT.

There are a few counts of this clone. Gene names and germline refer to mouse. The missing CDR3 end, 4 residues past where the read stops, is filled in from the germline J gene. The V gene is TRBV29, the J gene TRBJ1-2; 9 nucleotides match TRBD1. The CDR3 extends over 15 amino acids. Unmatched junction bases numbered 9, after V lost 6 bases and J lost 4 bases. Germline CDR1 and CDR2: MSHET and SYDVDS. CDR3 sequence reads: CASRARDREGSDYTF. Incomplete CDR3 DNA: TGTGCTAGCAGGGCCAGGGACAGGGAGGGCTCC.

This clone came up a few times. The genes and germline here are from mouse. The CDR3 is cut off 4 residues early in the read; its end comes from the germline J gene. The rearrangement joins TRBV19 to TRBJ2-7, with TRBD2 matching 10 bases. Trimming removed 2 bases from V and 3 bases from J; junction bases left unmatched: 5. Per germline, CDR1 FNHDT and CDR2 SITEND (reference sequence). The CDR3 contains 15 residues. The CDR3 bases that were read are TGTGCCAGCAGTATGGGGGACTGGGGCCTCTAT. It specifies CASSMGDWGLY. The full-length CDR3 reads as CASSMGDWGLYEQYF.

As regards this clone: Gene names and germline refer to mouse. Read data end 4 residues before the CDR3 end; the end is taken from the germline J gene. The chain couples TRBV13-3 to TRBJ2-3; TRBD2 matches at 8 bases. The CDR3 extends over 15 amino acids. V lost 1 base to trimming and J lost 4 bases; unmatched junction nucleotides: 5. Germline lookup yields CDR1 NNHDY and CDR2 SYVADS. The covered CDR3 bases are TGTGCCAGCAGTGATCTGGGGGGAGGATCAGAA. Encoded protein: CASSDLGGGSE. The CDR3 reads in full as CASSDLGGGSETLYF.

In its sample, this clone was seen a few times. Gene names are the mouse ones. Read data end 4 residues before the CDR3 end; the end is taken from the germline J gene. J is TRBJ1-4 and V is TRBV19, with 8 bases aligning to TRBD1. The CDR3 is 14 amino acids. CDR1 and CDR2 (germline): FNHDT, SITEND (reference sequence). The part of the CDR3 DNA that was read is TGTGCCAGCAGTCCGACAGGGGTAGGCGAA. It yields the protein CASSPTGVGE. The entire CDR3 reads CASSPTGVGERLFF.

This clone was found a few times. Germline and genes here are mouse. From the germline J gene comes the end of the CDR3, since the read stops 4 residues before it. V is TRBV1 and J is TRBJ1-1; D is uncertain. The CDR3 extends over 15 amino acids. The V and J ends lost 0 bases and 3 bases respectively, with 11 bases between them. Germline loops: CDR1 NSQYPW, CDR2 LRSPGD (reference sequence). The covered CDR3 bases are TGCACCTGCAGTGCAGATGGCCCTTGGGACACA. This encodes CTCSADGPWDT. In full, the CDR3 is CTCSADGPWDTEVFF.

As for this clone: Gene names and germline match the mouse. Read data end 4 residues before the CDR3 end; the end is taken from the germline J gene. The V gene is TRBV13-2, the J gene TRBJ2-7, with 11 bases fitting TRBD2. The CDR3 length is 16 residues. Germline V CDR1 and CDR2: NNHNN, SYGAGS (reference sequence). V was pared by 2 bases and J by 0 bases, with 4 bases of the junction left unmatched. The CDR3 DNA, read in part, is TGTGCCAGCGGTGAGCGGGACTGGGGGATCTCCTAT. It specifies CASGERDWGISY. The whole CDR3 region reads CASGERDWGISYEQYF.

This clone occurred a few times. TCRdb's protein sequence differs at residue 12 from the translated DNA; the protein presented here follows the DNA. The germline and genes are mouse ones. The sequence runs out 3 residues before the end of the CDR3; the remainder is reconstructed from the germline J gene. The J gene is TRBJ1-6, the V gene TRBV14; TRBD1 aligns across 9 bases. TRBJ1-6 is flagged as an ORF with uncertain function. The V segment lost 2 bases and the J segment 5 bases; nucleotides outside the gene matches: 2. Germline CDR1 is SGHDT and CDR2 is FRDEAV. The CDR3 covers 15 residues. The CDR3 bases that were read are TGTGCCAGCAGTTTGACAGGGGGAGATAATTCGCCC. It codes for CASSLTGGDNSP. The full CDR3 is CASSLTGGDNSPLYF.

This clone was counted a few times. Mouse germline and gene names are used. The DNA ends 4 residues before the CDR3 does, and the rest of the CDR3 is filled in from the germline J gene. The chain combines TRBV13-3 with TRBJ2-2; a weak D match, TRBD2 (7 bases). The CDR3 has 14 residues. The V end was cut by 2 bases, the J end by 5 bases, with 10 bases between. Germline CDR1 reads NNHDY; CDR2 reads SYVADS. Partial CDR3 DNA: TGTGCCAGCAGTGAGGGGGGCCGGACCGGG. Translating it yields CASSEGGRTG. The complete CDR3 protein is CASSEGGRTGQLYF.

This clone appeared many times. Any gene name here is a mouse gene name. The read terminates 4 residues ahead of where the CDR3 ends, so the germline J gene completes it. The chain carries TRBV1 and TRBJ1-4; 9 nucleotides match TRBD1. V dropped 1 base and J dropped 3; count of bases not matched to a gene: 3. Germline assignment: CDR1 NSQYPW and CDR2 LRSPGD (reference sequence). This CDR3 is 16 amino acids long. The part of the CDR3 DNA that was read is TGCACCTGCAGTGCAGGGGACAGGGAGGCCAACGAA. Translation gives CTCSAGDREANE. The whole CDR3 protein is CTCSAGDREANERLFF.